The clone carrying this T cell receptor (beta chain) was found a few times. The antigen is unknown. Between the trimmed V and J ends, which lost 3 bases and 0 bases, there was a span of 10 bases. Germline-derived CDR1 and CDR2 are LNHDA and SQIVND (reference sequence). There are 15 residues in the CDR3. The data stem from a study of T cells after yellow fever vaccination. Study-wide results and limits: Some clonotypes were seen in both the CD4 and the CD8 compartments. These made up a small share and likely arose from convergent recombination. Reappearance after the booster was seen for most primary-vaccination clones, at around 95% CD4 and 85% to 90% CD8.

By 5'RACE template switching, TCR cDNA was produced, with a universal primer site and UMIs added in the process. TCRdb processed the 5' RACE reads anew with MiXCR; each CDR3 protein has one entry. The sample gives 95,000 to 150,000 distinct CDR3 sequences, roughly 9% of which show up once; 40% is in the top ten. The sequences come from CD8+ T cells sorted from PBMCs, collected on the day of the yellow fever booster vaccination. The chain has TRBV19 and TRBJ2-3, with D perhaps TRBD2 (5 bases). The clonotype originates from a man in his late teens or twenties who received the YFV17D yellow fever vaccine. The CDR3 protein is CASSIRGASTDTQYF. In nucleotides, the CDR3 is TGTGCCAGTAGTATTCGGGGTGCTAGCACAGATACGCAGTATTTT. Using reference TRBV19 and TRBJ2-3 for the parts outside the CDR3, the full variable domain is DGGITQSPKYLFRKEGQNVTLSCEQNLNHDAMYWYRQDPGQGLRLIYYSQIVNDFQKGDIAEGYSVSREKKESFPLTVTSAQKNPTAFYLCASSIRGASTDTQYFGPGTRLTVL.